The clone carrying this T cell receptor (beta chain) turned up a few times. Its antigen is still unknown. Deep-level running was used for the assay. Across several immunoSEQ plates, the genomic DNA of each subset was split evenly. Sequenced by immunoSEQ multiplex PCR; TCRdb stores in-frame clones only, minus some. Seen here are fewer than 650,000 clones, around 80% observed once, and the top ten hold 12%. This CDR3 is 14 amino acids long. From germline, CDR1 is SGHRS and CDR2 YFSETQ. Trimming pared 2 bases from V and 5 bases from J, leaving 10 bases between. These data come from a study of shared clonotypes between healthy human individuals. Study overall: The people who gave samples were a couple of women and three men aged 18 to 49.

General study results and limits: It was the few donors that limited the genetic and exposure-history diversity represented.

The sequencing sample was made of PBMCs. This chain connects TRBV5-1 to TRBJ2-2; D gene ambiguous. The source of this sequence is a woman aged 35 to 49 in good health. Some clones in this sample may be carry-over from other donors' samples. In DNA, the CDR3 is TGCGCCAGCAGCTTAATCGATCCGACCGGGGAGCTGTTTTTT. Protein product: CASSLIDPTGELFF. Full variable domain (rest looked up from reference TRBV5-1 and TRBJ2-2): KAGVTQTPRYLIKTRGQQVTLSCSPISGHRSVSWYQQTPGQGLQFLFEYFSETQRNKGNFPGRFSGRQFSNSRSEMNVSTLELGDSALYLCASSLIDPTGELFFGEGSRLTVL.